The rows below give T cell receptor beta chains drawn from one sample of a study of T cell changes during pregnancy in multiple sclerosis. The table came from immunoSEQ multiplex PCR; TCRdb's copy has only in-frame clones and leaves some out. The sample shows approximately 34,000 clones, about 90% of them seen only once. Here the sequenced sample was CD4+ T cells from peripheral blood mononuclear cells, taken after pregnancy. These receptors came from a female donor with multiple sclerosis, enrolled in a pregnancy study. The CDR3 runs from the conserved cysteine through the conserved F or W. The order of the fields is D gene, V gene, J gene, CDR3 protein, CDR3 DNA. The D gene is left open where the match is weak.

D: -; V: TRBV6-4; J: TRBJ1-1; CDR3: CASRKGVNTEAFF; DNA: TGTGCCAGCAGGAAGGGGGTGAACACTGAAGCTTTCTTT
D: -; V: TRBV5-1; J: TRBJ2-3; CDR3: CASSSGQGLMTQYF; DNA: TGCGCCAGCAGCTCGGGACAAGGCCTCATGACGCAGTATTTT
D: -; V: TRBV7-6; J: TRBJ2-1; CDR3: CASSFFWGSSYNEQFF; DNA: TGTGCCAGCAGCTTCTTTTGGGGCTCCTCCTACAATGAGCAGTTCTTC
D: -; V: TRBV20-1; J: TRBJ2-3; CDR3: CSARVGNTQYF; DNA: TGCAGTGCTAGAGTGGGCAATACGCAGTATTTT
D: -; V: TRBV4-1; J: TRBJ1-5; CDR3: CASSQEEARGQPQHF; DNA: TGCGCCAGCAGCCAAGAGGAAGCCAGGGGTCAGCCCCAGCATTTT
D: TRBD2; V: TRBV28; J: TRBJ2-1; CDR3: CASSPTGTRKFF; DNA: TGTGCCAGCAGCCCGACCGGGACTAGAAAGTTCTTC
D: -; V: TRBV10-3; J: TRBJ1-2; CDR3: CAIMAFLSPGTGEGYTF; DNA: TGTGCCATCATGGCCTTCTTGTCGCCAGGAACCGGGGAGGGCTACACCTTC
D: TRBD1; V: TRBV7-9; J: TRBJ2-5; CDR3: CASSLNRGETQYF; DNA: TGTGCCAGCAGCCTCAACAGGGGAGAGACCCAGTACTTC
D: -; V: TRBV5-1; J: TRBJ1-1; CDR3: CASSQGGVTGMNTEAFF; DNA: TGCGCCAGCAGCCAGGGAGGAGTAACGGGGATGAACACTGAAGCTTTCTTT
D: TRBD1; V: TRBV7-2; J: TRBJ2-3; CDR3: CASSLRTGSSDTQYF; DNA: TGTGCCAGCAGCCTACGGACAGGGAGCTCAGATACGCAGTATTTT
D: -; V: TRBV19; J: TRBJ1-2; CDR3: CASSSGNFNYGYTF; DNA: TGTGCCAGTAGTTCAGGCAACTTCAACTATGGCTACACCTTC
D: TRBD2; V: TRBV15; J: TRBJ2-3; CDR3: CATSPSSGSTDTQYF; DNA: TGTGCCACCAGCCCAAGTAGCGGGAGCACAGATACGCAGTATTTT
D: -; V: TRBV28; J: TRBJ1-1; CDR3: CASSSGGHTEAFF; DNA: TGTGCCAGCAGTTCCGGTGGGCACACTGAAGCTTTCTTT
D: -; V: TRBV27; J: TRBJ2-2; CDR3: CASLSGVTNTGELFF; DNA: TGTGCCAGCCTCTCCGGGGTTACGAACACCGGGGAGCTGTTTTTT
D: -; V: TRBV5-1; J: TRBJ2-2; CDR3: CASSLVAGGGANTGELFF; DNA: TGCGCCAGCAGCTTGGTCGCAGGAGGAGGGGCGAACACCGGGGAGCTGTTTTTT
D: -; V: TRBV6-5; J: TRBJ1-1; CDR3: CASSYSTGNTEAFF; DNA: TGTGCCAGCAGTTACTCGACAGGGAACACTGAAGCTTTCTTT
D: TRBD1; V: TRBV5-1; J: TRBJ1-5; CDR3: CASSTGQGDQPQHF; DNA: TGCGCCAGCAGTACGGGACAGGGGGATCAGCCCCAGCATTTT
D: -; V: TRBV7-8; J: TRBJ1-1; CDR3: CASSLTGLNTEAFF; DNA: TGTGCCAGCAGCTTAACAGGTTTGAACACTGAAGCTTTCTTT
D: TRBD1; V: TRBV27; J: TRBJ2-6; CDR3: CASSPAGQGRSGANVLTF; DNA: TGTGCCAGCAGTCCAGCGGGACAGGGAAGGTCTGGGGCCAACGTCCTGACTTTC